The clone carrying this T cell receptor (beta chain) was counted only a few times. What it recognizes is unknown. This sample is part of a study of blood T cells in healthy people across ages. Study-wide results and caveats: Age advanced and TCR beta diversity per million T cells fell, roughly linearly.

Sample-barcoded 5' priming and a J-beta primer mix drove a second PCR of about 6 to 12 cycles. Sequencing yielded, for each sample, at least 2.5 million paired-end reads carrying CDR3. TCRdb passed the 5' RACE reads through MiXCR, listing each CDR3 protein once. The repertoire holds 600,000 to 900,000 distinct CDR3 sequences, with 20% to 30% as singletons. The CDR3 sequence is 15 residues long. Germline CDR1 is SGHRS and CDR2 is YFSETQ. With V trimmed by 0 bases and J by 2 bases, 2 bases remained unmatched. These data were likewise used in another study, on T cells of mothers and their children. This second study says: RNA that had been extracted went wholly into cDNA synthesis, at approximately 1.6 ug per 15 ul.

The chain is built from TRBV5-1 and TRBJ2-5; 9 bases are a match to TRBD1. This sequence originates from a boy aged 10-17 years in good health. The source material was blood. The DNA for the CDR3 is TGCGCCAGCAGCTTGGAGGGACAGGGACAAGAGACCCAGTACTTC. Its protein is CASSLEGQGQETQYF.